The 9 T cell receptor beta chains listed next were all sequenced from one sample in a study of PD-1 blockade in classical Hodgkin lymphoma. Assay: immunoSEQ multiplex PCR; the TCRdb copy retains only in-frame clones and omits some. The table lists around 66,000 clones, around 87% of them singletons. There was relapse after autologous stem cell transplantation in every patient, and there was variation in brentuximab vedotin exposure. The specimen was peripheral blood mononuclear cells (PBMCs), collected at baseline. The receptors derive from a human donor with classical Hodgkin lymphoma.

The chain joins TRBV9 to TRBJ2-3, with a tentative D call TRBD1 (7 bases). CDR1 and CDR2 (germline): SGDLS, YYNGEE. The CDR3 consists of 15 residues. V dropped 3 bases and J dropped 0 bases, with 11 bases sitting between them. The DNA for the CDR3 is TGTGCCAGCAGCGCAGGGGGGTCTAGCACAGATACGCAGTATTTT. Translation gives CASSAGGSSTDTQYF. Based on the CDR3 plus reference TRBV9 and TRBJ2-3, the full variable domain is DSGVTQTPKHLITATGQRVTLRCSPRSGDLSVYWYQQSLDQGLQFLIQYYNGEERAKGNILERFSAQQFPDLHSELNLSSLELGDSALYFCASSAGGSSTDTQYFGPGTRLTVL.

V usage is TRBV7-9 and J usage is TRBJ2-7; 7 nucleotides line up with TRBD1. Trimming took 2 bases from V and 2 from J; bases not matched to a gene: 0. CDR1 is SEHNR and CDR2 is FQNEAQ in the germline V gene (reference sequence). CDR3 length equals 13 residues. CDR3 sequence reads: CASSLQGAYEQYF. DNA for the CDR3: TGTGCCAGCAGCTTACAGGGGGCCTACGAGCAGTACTTC.

This rearrangement joins TRBV7-2 to TRBJ1-6; 9 positions agree with TRBD1. This CDR3 contains 15 residues. V shed 6 bases, J shed 8 bases, and the junction held 8 bases outside the gene matches. Germline V gene data show CDR1 as SGHTA and CDR2 as FQGNSA. DNA for the CDR3: TGTGCCAGCAGTCGAGACAGGGGGGGAGATTCACCCCTCCACTTT. Protein: CASSRDRGGDSPLHF.

The V and J genes are TRBV11-2 and TRBJ1-5; D might be TRBD1 (5 bases). The germline V gene encodes CDR1 SGHAT and CDR2 FQNNGV. This CDR3 spans 15 amino acids. V was shortened by 3 bases and J by 4 bases, with 13 bases between the two germline ends. The CDR3 spells CASSLGRGLNQPQHF. CDR3 DNA sequence: TGTGCCAGCAGCTTGGGGCGGGGCCTTAATCAGCCCCAGCATTTT.

This chain links TRBV30 with TRBJ1-1; no reliable D call. Trimming left V 3 bases short and J 2 bases short, with 7 bases between. Germline V gene lookup returns CDR1 GTSNPN and CDR2 SVGIG (reference sequence). CDR3 length: 12 residues. CDR3 sequence: CAWRKANTEAFF. Written as DNA, the CDR3 is TGTGCCTGGAGAAAAGCAAACACTGAAGCTTTCTTT.

Regarding this clone: A clone one base away is much larger, so this may be a read error. The CDR3 is CASRAELILDTEELFF. CDR3 nucleotides: TGTGCCAGCAGAGCCGAATTGATTTTGGACACCGAGGAGCTGTTTTTT. This chain uses TRBV2 with TRBJ2-2; tentative D call: TRBD1 (5 bases). The CDR3 sequence is 16 residues long. CDR1 is SNHLY, CDR2 FYNNEI, per germline.

The count of this clone is one. V gene TRBV14 combines with J gene TRBJ2-1; D is unresolved. The CDR3 length is 13 residues. Germline V lookup: CDR1 SGHDN, CDR2 FVKESK. V dropped 2 bases and J dropped 10 bases, with 12 bases sitting between them. Here the CDR3 reads CASSQRPAQEQFF. The CDR3, as DNA: TGTGCCAGCAGCCAACGGCCGGCCCAGGAGCAGTTCTTC.

Here the CDR3 DNA reads TGTGCCAGCAGTTCCGACAGGTTGTATAACTATGGCTACACCTTC. It yields the protein CASSSDRLYNYGYTF. The V and J genes are TRBV6-6 and TRBJ1-2; D possibly corresponds to TRBD1 (6 bases). V was clipped by 4 bases and J by 1 base, with 13 bases between them. Germline V CDR1 and CDR2: MNHNY, SVGAGI (reference sequence). The CDR3 totals 15 residues.

The chain combines TRBV7-2 with TRBJ2-1; 10 bases match TRBD2. This CDR3 is built from 16 residues. CDR1 and CDR2 (germline): SGHTA, FQGNSA. V was pared by 3 bases and J by 4 bases, with 6 bases of the junction left unmatched. The CDR3 bases are TGTGCCAGCAGCTTGATCTTAGCGGGGGGTTACAATGAGCAGTTCTTC. Amino acids: CASSLILAGGYNEQFF. Together with reference TRBV7-2 and TRBJ2-1, the CDR3 gives the full variable domain: GAGVSQSPSNKVTEKGKDVELRCDPISGHTALYWYRQSLGQGLEFLIYFQGNSAPDKSGLPSDRFSAERTGGSVSTLTIQRTQQEDSAVYLCASSLILAGGYNEQFFGPGTRLTVL.